Given below is one T cell receptor beta chain in context. Its target is not known. Germline and junction disagree at one end, which may indicate a read error. This entry is derived from a study of blood T cells in healthy people across ages. Study context: Capturing about one barcoded beta molecule per two T cells was achieved by template switching.

Primers used in a second PCR of roughly 6 to 12 cycles were a sample-barcoded 5' primer and a J-beta primer mix. TCRdb independently ran MiXCR on the 5' RACE reads; one entry per CDR3 protein. The table has about 1,000,000 distinct CDR3 sequences, under 55% seen once. Study-level results: Researchers judged that diversity estimates from one million T cells fell short of true values.

Drawn from each donor were around 10 milliliters of peripheral blood. Every sample yielded at least 6.5 million isolated PBMCs. The sequence came from a woman in her fifties or sixties in good health. The sample comprised blood.

The CDR3 DNA reads as TGTGACAGCAGCTTAGCGTCGAACACCGGGGAGCTGTTTTTT. The encoded protein is CDSSLASNTGELFF. This chain links TRBV11-2 with TRBJ2-2, with D possibly being TRBD2 (5 bases). Germline assignment: CDR1 SGHAT and CDR2 FQNNGV. This CDR3 comprises 14 residues.